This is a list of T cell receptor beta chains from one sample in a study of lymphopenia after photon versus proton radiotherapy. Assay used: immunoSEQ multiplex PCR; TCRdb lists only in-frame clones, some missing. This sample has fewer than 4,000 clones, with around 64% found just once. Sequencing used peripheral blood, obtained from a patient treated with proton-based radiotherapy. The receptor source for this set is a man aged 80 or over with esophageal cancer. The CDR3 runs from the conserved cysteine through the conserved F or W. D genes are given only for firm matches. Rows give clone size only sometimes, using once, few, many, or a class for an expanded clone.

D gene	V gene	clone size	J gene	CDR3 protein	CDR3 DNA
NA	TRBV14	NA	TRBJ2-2	CASSHLQYPVAGELFF	TGTGCCAGCAGCCACCTCCAATATCCCGTCGCCGGGGAGCTGTTTTTT
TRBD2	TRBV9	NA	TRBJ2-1	CASSGWLAGYNEQFF	TGTGCCAGCAGCGGCTGGCTAGCGGGGTACAATGAGCAGTTCTTC
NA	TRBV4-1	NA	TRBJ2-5	CASSQPGRGRETQYF	TGCGCCAGCAGCCAACCGGGCCGCGGCCGGGAGACCCAGTACTTC
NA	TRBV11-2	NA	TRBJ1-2	CASSIQREGYTF	TGTGCCAGCAGTATACAGAGGGAAGGCTACACCTTC
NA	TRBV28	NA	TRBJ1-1	CASSLDLTGNTEAFF	TGTGCCAGCAGCTTAGATTTAACAGGGAACACTGAAGCTTTCTTT
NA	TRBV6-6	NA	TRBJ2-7	CASSYQTGNEQYF	TGTGCCAGCAGTTATCAAACAGGGAACGAGCAGTACTTC
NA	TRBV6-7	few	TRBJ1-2	CASRTAGGNYGYTF	TGTGCCAGCAGGACCGCGGGGGGGAACTATGGCTACACCTTC
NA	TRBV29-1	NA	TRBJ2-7	CSVEFRGAQDYEQYF	TGCAGCGTTGAATTCCGGGGGGCACAGGATTACGAGCAGTACTTC
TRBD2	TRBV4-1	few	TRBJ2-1	CASGLAGTPGQFF	TGCGCCAGCGGACTAGCGGGGACCCCAGGGCAGTTCTTC
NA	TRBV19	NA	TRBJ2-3	CASRTERTDTQYF	TGTGCCAGCAGGACAGAGCGCACAGATACGCAGTATTTT
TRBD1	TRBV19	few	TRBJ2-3	CASSRGRSVNTDTQYF	TGTGCCAGTAGCAGGGGGCGATCCGTAAACACAGATACGCAGTATTTT
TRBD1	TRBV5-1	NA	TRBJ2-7	CASSLGGQGWDEQYF	TGCGCCAGCAGCTTGGGCGGACAGGGGTGGGACGAGCAGTACTTC
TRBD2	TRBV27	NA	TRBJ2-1	CASSFSVASGSSEQFF	TGTGCCAGCAGTTTTTCCGTGGCTAGCGGGAGTAGTGAGCAGTTCTTC
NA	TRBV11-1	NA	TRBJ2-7	CASSFPPASYEQYF	TGTGCCAGCAGCTTCCCCCCCGCGTCTTACGAGCAGTACTTC
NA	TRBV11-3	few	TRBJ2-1	CASSLDGTLYNEQFF	TGTGCCAGCAGCTTAGACGGGACTCTGTACAATGAGCAGTTCTTC
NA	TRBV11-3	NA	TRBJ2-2	CASGLGAPNTGELFF	TGTGCCAGCGGGCTCGGGGCTCCGAACACCGGGGAGCTGTTTTTT
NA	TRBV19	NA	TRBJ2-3	CASSPNPGTQATDTQYF	TGTGCCAGTAGTCCAAACCCGGGGACCCAGGCGACAGATACGCAGTATTTT
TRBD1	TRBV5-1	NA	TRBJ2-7	CASSPSSDRGYEQYF	TGCGCCAGCAGCCCAAGCAGCGACAGGGGGTACGAGCAGTACTTC
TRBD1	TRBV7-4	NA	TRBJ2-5	CASSASDPGQVDETQYF	TGTGCCAGCAGCGCCTCAGATCCGGGACAGGTTGACGAGACCCAGTACTTC
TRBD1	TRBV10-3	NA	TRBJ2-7	CAIRIQGASSYEQYF	TGTGCCATCAGGATACAGGGGGCAAGCTCCTACGAGCAGTACTTC
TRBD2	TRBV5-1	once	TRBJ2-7	CASSSSSSGTSGPAYEQYF	TGCGCCAGCAGCTCGAGCTCCTCCGGGACTAGCGGGCCCGCCTACGAGCAGTACTTC
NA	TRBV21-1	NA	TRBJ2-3	CASPKSGIFTDTQYF	TGTGCCAGCCCTAAGAGTGGGATTTTCACAGATACGCAGTATTTT
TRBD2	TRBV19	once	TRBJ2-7	CASSILTSGSYEQYF	TGTGCCAGTAGTATATTGACTAGCGGGAGTTACGAGCAGTACTTC
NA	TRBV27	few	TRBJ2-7	CASSLTRTYEQYF	TGTGCCAGCAGCCTGACCCGGACCTACGAGCAGTACTTC
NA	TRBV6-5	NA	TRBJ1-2	CASRETGGYYGYTF	TGTGCCAGCAGGGAGACTGGTGGGTACTATGGCTACACCTTC
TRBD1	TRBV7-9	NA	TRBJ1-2	CASSLTGQGDGYTF	TGTGCCAGCAGCTTAACGGGACAGGGTGATGGCTACACCTTC
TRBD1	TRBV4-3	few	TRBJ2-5	CASSRTGLRETQYF	TGCGCCAGCAGCCGGACAGGGTTAAGAGAGACCCAGTACTTC
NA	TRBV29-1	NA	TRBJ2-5	CSGRPSQETQYF	TGCAGCGGGAGACCCTCCCAAGAGACCCAGTACTTC
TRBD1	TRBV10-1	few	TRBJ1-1	CASARDRVTEAFF	TGCGCCAGCGCCAGGGACAGGGTCACTGAAGCTTTCTTT
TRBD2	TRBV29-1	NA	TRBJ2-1	CSQGRAGQNNEQFF	TGCAGCCAGGGCCGAGCGGGGCAAAACAATGAGCAGTTCTTC
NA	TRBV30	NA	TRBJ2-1	CAWSFPVSSYNEQFF	TGTGCCTGGAGTTTCCCAGTAAGCTCCTACAATGAGCAGTTCTTC
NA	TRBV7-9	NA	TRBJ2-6	CASVSSGANVLTF	TGTGCCAGCGTGAGCTCTGGGGCCAACGTCCTGACTTTC
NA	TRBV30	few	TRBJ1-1	CAWKGRALNTEAFF	TGTGCCTGGAAGGGACGGGCTTTGAACACTGAAGCTTTCTTT
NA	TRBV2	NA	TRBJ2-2	CASSEWGGAGELFF	TGTGCCAGCAGTGAATGGGGTGGTGCGGGGGAGCTGTTTTTT
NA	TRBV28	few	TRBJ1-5	CASSLSLHQPQHF	TGTGCCAGCAGTTTAAGTCTACATCAGCCCCAGCATTTT
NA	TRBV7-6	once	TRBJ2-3	CASRARGQGGGHTQYF	TGTGCCAGCAGAGCCAGGGGACAGGGCGGGGGGCATACGCAGTATTTT
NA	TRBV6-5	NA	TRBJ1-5	CASRGPGNQPQHF	TGTGCCAGCAGGGGGCCTGGCAATCAGCCCCAGCATTTT
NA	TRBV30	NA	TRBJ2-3	CAWSVRRDTQYF	TGTGCCTGGAGTGTACGGAGAGATACGCAGTATTTT
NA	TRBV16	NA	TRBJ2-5	CASSQRLTETQYF	TGTGCCAGCAGCCAAAGGCTCACCGAGACCCAGTACTTC
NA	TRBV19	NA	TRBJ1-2	CASFIRGTNYGYTF	TGTGCCAGTTTTATACGAGGGACTAACTATGGCTACACCTTC
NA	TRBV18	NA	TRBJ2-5	CASSPEKETQYF	TGTGCCAGCTCACCAGAGAAAGAGACCCAGTACTTC
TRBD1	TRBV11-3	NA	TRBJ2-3	CASSPRGTATEDTQYF	TGTGCCAGCAGCCCAAGAGGGACAGCCACGGAGGATACGCAGTATTTT
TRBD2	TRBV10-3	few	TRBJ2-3	CAIRGAGETDTQYF	TGTGCCATCAGGGGCGCGGGGGAAACAGATACGCAGTATTTT
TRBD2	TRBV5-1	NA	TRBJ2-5	CASRLGVGGQETQYF	TGCGCCAGCCGCCTGGGAGTCGGGGGGCAAGAGACCCAGTACTTC
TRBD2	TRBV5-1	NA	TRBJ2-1	CASRAGTSASSYNEQFF	TGCGCCAGCAGGGCCGGGACTAGCGCGAGCTCCTACAATGAGCAGTTCTTC
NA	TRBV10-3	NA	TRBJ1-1	CAISDKMNTEAFF	TGTGCCATCAGTGATAAGATGAACACTGAAGCTTTCTTT
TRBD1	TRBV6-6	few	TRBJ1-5	CASDEVTGGHGQPQHF	TGTGCCAGCGACGAGGTTACAGGGGGGCATGGTCAGCCCCAGCATTTT
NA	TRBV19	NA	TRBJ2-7	CASSIYGRTLTYEQYF	TGTGCCAGTAGTATTTATGGCAGAACTCTTACCTACGAGCAGTACTTC
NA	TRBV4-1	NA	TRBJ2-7	CASSYTGHTSYEQYF	TGCGCCAGCAGCTATACGGGACACACCAGCTACGAGCAGTACTTC
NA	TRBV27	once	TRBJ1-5	CASSLFSPGNSNQPQHF	TGTGCCAGCAGTTTATTTTCCCCAGGGAATAGCAATCAGCCCCAGCATTTT
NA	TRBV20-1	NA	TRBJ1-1	CSARENTEAFF	TGCAGTGCTAGGGAGAACACTGAAGCTTTCTTT
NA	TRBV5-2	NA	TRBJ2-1	CASSQEGLAGVDEQFF	TGCGCCAGCAGCCAAGAGGGGCTAGCGGGAGTCGATGAGCAGTTCTTC
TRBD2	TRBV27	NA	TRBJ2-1	CASSHAHPGLAKDYNEQFF	TGTGCCAGCAGCCACGCCCACCCGGGACTAGCGAAGGACTACAATGAGCAGTTCTTC
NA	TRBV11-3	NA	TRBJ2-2	CASSPPTGLNGELFF	TGTGCCAGCAGCCCTCCGACGGGGCTGAACGGGGAGCTGTTTTTT
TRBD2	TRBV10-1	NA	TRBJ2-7	CASSESHGTSLFF	TGCGCCAGCAGTGAGTCACACGGGACTAGTCTATTTTTC
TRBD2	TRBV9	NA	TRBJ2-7	CASSPSGAYEQYF	TGCGCCAGCAGTCCTAGCGGGGCCTACGAGCAGTACTTC
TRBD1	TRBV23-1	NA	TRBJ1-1	CASSQHRGLGRDTEAFF	TGCGCCAGCAGTCAGCACAGGGGGCTTGGTAGGGACACTGAAGCTTTCTTT
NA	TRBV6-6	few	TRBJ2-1	CASSYAWNEQFF	TGTGCCAGCAGTTACGCCTGGAATGAGCAGTTCTTC
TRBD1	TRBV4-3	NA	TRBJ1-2	CASSQGADRVSGYTF	TGCGCCAGCAGCCAAGGGGCTGACAGGGTTTCTGGCTACACCTTC